One T cell receptor (beta chain) is described in this entry. What it recognizes is unknown. The data stem from a study of T cell responses to AZD1222 COVID-19 vaccine. Broader study findings: Repertoire collection took place solely once the T cell response had peaked. There were vaccine-associated CD4 TCRs across spike, dominant at 160-218 and 743-854.

Profiled with immunoSEQ multiplex PCR; TCRdb holds only in-frame clones, not every one. Of approximately 120,000 clones in the sample, about nine tenths are singletons; the top ten hold about 4.1%. The receptor was derived from an adult in good health. The sequences come from peripheral blood, collected on day 0 of MenACWY control vaccination.

CDR3 sequence: CATSRDLGLSGNTIYF. In nucleotides, the CDR3 is TGTGCCACCAGCAGAGATCTGGGACTCTCTGGAAACACCATATATTTT. V and J are TRBV15 and TRBJ1-3, with TRBD1 as a possible D gene (5 bases). Trimming shortened V by 0 bases and J by 0 bases, and 9 bases separated the two germline ends. CDR1 and CDR2 from the germline V gene are LNHNV and YYDKDF (reference sequence). The CDR3 contains 16 residues.